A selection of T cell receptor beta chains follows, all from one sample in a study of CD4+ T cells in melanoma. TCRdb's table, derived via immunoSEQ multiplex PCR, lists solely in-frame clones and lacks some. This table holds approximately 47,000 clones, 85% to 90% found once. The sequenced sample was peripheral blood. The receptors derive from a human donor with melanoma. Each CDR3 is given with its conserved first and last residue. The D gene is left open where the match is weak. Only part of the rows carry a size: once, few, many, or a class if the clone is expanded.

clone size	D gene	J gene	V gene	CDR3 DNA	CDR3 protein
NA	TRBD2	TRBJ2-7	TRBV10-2	TGCGCCAGCGGGGGGGACCCATCCTACGAGCAGTACTTC	CASGGDPSYEQYF
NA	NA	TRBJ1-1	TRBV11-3	TGTGCCAGCAGCGAGGGTGGAGTGAACACTGAAGCTTTCTTT	CASSEGGVNTEAFF
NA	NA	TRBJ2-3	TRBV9	TGTGCCAGCAGCGTAGCCTCACGGGAGGATACGCAGTATTTT	CASSVASREDTQYF
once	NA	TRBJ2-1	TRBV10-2	TGCGCCAGCAGGGGCTCCTACAATGAGCAGTTCTTC	CASRGSYNEQFF
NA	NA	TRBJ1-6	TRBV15	TGTGCCACCCGCAGCCTTACATTCTCCTATAATTCACCCCTCCACTTT	CATRSLTFSYNSPLHF
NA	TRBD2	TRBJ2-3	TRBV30	TGTGCCTGGGACGATTTAGCGGGGGGGCGAGTAATAGATACGCAGTATTTT	CAWDDLAGGRVIDTQYF
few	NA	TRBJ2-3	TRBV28	TGTGCCAGCAGTTTTCGGCTATACACAGATACGCAGTATTTT	CASSFRLYTDTQYF
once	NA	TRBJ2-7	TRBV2	TGTGCCAGCAGTCCTTCGCTTACTTTGACAGGCAGCTCCTACGAGCAGTACTTC	CASSPSLTLTGSSYEQYF
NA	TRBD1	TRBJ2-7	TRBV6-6	TGTGCCAGCAGTTCGAGGGGACAGGGGAATAGCAACGAGCAGTACTTT	CASSSRGQGNSNEQYF
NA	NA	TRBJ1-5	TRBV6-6	TGTGCCAGCAGTTACCCCCTGGGGCAGGGACCTCAGCCCCAGCATTTT	CASSYPLGQGPQPQHF
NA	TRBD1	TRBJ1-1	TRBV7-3	TGTGCCAGCAGCCGGACAGGGATGAACACTGAAGCTTTCTTT	CASSRTGMNTEAFF
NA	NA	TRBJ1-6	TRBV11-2	TGTGCCAGCAGCACCCTGAAGGCGGGCTTGGATTCACCCCTCCACTTT	CASSTLKAGLDSPLHF
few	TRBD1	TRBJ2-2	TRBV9	TGTGCCAGCAGCGTAGCTTACAGGGGCGCGTCCGGGGAGCTGTTTTTT	CASSVAYRGASGELFF
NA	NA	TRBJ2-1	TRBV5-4	TGTGCCAGCAGCTTTGGCGGCGCCCCGGACAATGAGCAGTTCTTC	CASSFGGAPDNEQFF
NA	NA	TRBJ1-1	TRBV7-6	TGTGCCAGCAGCTTAGGGGGGACCACTGAAGCTTTCTTT	CASSLGGTTEAFF
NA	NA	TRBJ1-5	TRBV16	TGTGCCAGCAGCCAAACAGGGACTAGCAATCAGCCCCAGCATTTT	CASSQTGTSNQPQHF
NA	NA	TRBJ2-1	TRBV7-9	TGTGCCAGCAGCGGGCGGACATCAGTTGAGCAGTTCTTC	CASSGRTSVEQFF
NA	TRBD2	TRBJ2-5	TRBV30	TGTGCCTGGAGTGAATCGGGGGCGGGAGGAGAGACCCAGTACTTC	CAWSESGAGGETQYF
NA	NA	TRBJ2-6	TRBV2	TGTGCCAGCAGTGAAAGCCCGGACAGCTCTGGGGCCAACGTCCTGACTTTC	CASSESPDSSGANVLTF
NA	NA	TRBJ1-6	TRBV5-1	TGCGCCAGCAGCTTGCAGGACGGAAATAATTCACCCCTCCACTTT	CASSLQDGNNSPLHF
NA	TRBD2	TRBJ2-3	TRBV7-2	TGTGCCAGCAGCTTACTTCAGCGGGGGTGGAGGGATACGCAGTATTTT	CASSLLQRGWRDTQYF
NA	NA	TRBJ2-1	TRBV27	TGTGCCAGCCGCTCTGGGTCTTTGGGGAATGAGCAGTTCTTC	CASRSGSLGNEQFF
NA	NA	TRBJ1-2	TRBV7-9	TGTGCCAGCAGTCGGTCTCAAGGAAATGGCTACACCTTC	CASSRSQGNGYTF
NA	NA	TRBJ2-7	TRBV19	TGTGCCAGTAGTATAGATAACCAGGGCACCTACGAGCAGTACTTC	CASSIDNQGTYEQYF
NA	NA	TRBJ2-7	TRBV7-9	TGTGCCAGCAGCCCCGAAGGACAGATCTACGAGCAGTACTTC	CASSPEGQIYEQYF
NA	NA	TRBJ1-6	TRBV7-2	TGTGCCAGCAGCCCCCGGGACAAGAATTCACCCCTCCACTTT	CASSPRDKNSPLHF
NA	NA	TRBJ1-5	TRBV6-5	TGTGCCAGCATTAGTAAAGCGTTTAGCAATCAGCCCCAGCATTTT	CASISKAFSNQPQHF
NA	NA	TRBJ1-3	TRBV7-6	TGTGCCAGCAGCTCACGACAGTCCTCTGGAAACACCATATATTTT	CASSSRQSSGNTIYF
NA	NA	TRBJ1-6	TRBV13	TGTGCCAGCAGCCATTCAAACAGCTATTCACCCCTCCACTTT	CASSHSNSYSPLHF
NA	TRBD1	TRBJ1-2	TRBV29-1	TGCAGCGCCCTAGGACAGGCCTCTAACTATGGCTACACCTTC	CSALGQASNYGYTF
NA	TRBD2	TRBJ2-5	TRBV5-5	TGTGCCAGCAGCCCATTAGCGGGGACGTACCAAGAGACCCAGTACTTC	CASSPLAGTYQETQYF
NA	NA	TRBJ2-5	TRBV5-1	TGCGCCAGCAGCGGCACCGGGGGTTGGGAGACCCAGTACTTC	CASSGTGGWETQYF
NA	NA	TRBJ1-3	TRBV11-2	TGTGCCAGCAGCCAAGTTTCCCCCCAGCTCTCTGGAAACACCATATATTTT	CASSQVSPQLSGNTIYF
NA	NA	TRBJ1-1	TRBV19	TGTGCCACCACTAAGGGACAAGTGAACACTGAAGCTTTCTTT	CATTKGQVNTEAFF
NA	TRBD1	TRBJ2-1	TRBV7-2	TGTGCCAGCAGCCCCCAGGGGGCGGCCTACAATGAGCAGTTCTTC	CASSPQGAAYNEQFF
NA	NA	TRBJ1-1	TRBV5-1	TGCGCCAGCAGCTACCTAACGGACACTGAAGCTTTCTTT	CASSYLTDTEAFF
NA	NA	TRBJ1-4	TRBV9	TGTGCCAGCGGGCCGGACACCTGGAATGAAAAACTGTTTTTT	CASGPDTWNEKLFF